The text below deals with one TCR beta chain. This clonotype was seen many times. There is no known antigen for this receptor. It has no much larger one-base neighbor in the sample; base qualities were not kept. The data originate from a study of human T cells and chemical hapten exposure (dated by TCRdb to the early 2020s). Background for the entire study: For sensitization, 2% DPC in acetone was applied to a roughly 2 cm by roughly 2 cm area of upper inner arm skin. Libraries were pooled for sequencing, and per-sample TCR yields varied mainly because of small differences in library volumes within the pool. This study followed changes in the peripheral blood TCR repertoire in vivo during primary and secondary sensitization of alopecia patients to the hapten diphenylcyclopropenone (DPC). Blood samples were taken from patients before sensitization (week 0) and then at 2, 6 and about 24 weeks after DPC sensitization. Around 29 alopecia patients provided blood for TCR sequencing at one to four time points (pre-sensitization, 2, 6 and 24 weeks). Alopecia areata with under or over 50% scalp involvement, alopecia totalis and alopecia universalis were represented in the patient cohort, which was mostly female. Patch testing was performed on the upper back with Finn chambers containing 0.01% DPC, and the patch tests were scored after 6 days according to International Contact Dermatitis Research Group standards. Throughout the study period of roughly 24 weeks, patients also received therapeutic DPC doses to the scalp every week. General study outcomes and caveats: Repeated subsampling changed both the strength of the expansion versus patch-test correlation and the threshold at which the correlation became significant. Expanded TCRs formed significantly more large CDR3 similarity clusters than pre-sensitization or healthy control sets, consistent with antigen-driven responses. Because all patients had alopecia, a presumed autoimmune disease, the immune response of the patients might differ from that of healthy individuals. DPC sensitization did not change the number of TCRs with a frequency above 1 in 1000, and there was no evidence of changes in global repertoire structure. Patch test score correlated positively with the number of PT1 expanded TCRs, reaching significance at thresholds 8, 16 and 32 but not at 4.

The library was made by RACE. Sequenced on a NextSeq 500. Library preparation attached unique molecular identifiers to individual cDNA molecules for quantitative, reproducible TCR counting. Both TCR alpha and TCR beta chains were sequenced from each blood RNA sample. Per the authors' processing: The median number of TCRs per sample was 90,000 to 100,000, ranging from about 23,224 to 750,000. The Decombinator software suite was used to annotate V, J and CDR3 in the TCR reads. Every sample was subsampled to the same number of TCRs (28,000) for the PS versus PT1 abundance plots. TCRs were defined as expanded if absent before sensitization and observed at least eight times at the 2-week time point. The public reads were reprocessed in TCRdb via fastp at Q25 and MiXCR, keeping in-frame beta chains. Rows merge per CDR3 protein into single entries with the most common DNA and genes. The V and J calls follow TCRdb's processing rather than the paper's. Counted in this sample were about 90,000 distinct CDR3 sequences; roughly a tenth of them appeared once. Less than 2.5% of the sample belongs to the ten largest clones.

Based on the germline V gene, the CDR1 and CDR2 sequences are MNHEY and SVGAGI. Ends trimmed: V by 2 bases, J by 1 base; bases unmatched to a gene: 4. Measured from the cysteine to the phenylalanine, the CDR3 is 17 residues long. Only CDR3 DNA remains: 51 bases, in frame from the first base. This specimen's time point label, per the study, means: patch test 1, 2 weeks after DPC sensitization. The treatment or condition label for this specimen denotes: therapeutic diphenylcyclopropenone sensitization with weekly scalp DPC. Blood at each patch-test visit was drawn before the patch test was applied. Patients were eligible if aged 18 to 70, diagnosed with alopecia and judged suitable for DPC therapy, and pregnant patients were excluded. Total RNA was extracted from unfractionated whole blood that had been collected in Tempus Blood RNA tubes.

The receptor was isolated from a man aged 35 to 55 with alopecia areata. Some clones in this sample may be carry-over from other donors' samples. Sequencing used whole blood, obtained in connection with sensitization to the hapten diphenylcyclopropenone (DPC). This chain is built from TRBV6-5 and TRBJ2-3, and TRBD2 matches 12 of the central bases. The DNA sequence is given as TGTGCCAGCAGTTACGAAGGGACTAGCGGGCGCACAGATACGCAGTATTTT. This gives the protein CASSYEGTSGRTDTQYF.